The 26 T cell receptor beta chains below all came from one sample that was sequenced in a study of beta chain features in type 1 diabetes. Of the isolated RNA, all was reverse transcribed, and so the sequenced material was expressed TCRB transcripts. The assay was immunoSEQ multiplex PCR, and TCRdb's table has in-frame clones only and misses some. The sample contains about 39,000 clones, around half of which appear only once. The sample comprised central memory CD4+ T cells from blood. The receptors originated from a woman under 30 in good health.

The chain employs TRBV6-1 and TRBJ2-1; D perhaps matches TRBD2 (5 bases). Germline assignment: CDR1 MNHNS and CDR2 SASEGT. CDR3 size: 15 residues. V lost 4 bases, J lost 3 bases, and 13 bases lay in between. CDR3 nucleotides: TGTGCCAGCAGTGTAGGACGGGAACGCTACAATGAGCAGTTCTTC. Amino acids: CASSVGRERYNEQFF.

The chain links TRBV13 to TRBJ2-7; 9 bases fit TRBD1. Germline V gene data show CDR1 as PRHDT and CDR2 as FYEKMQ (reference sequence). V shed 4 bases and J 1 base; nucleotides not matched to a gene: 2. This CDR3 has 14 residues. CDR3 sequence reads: CASSSGQGSYEQYF. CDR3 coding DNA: TGTGCCAGCAGCTCGGGACAGGGATCCTACGAGCAGTACTTC.

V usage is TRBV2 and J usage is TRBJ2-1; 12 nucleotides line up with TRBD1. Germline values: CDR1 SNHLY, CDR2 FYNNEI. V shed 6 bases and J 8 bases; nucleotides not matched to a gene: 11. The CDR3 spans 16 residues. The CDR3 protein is CASSGPGTGGMDEQFF. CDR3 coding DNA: TGTGCCAGCAGCGGACCCGGGACAGGGGGCATGGATGAGCAGTTCTTC.

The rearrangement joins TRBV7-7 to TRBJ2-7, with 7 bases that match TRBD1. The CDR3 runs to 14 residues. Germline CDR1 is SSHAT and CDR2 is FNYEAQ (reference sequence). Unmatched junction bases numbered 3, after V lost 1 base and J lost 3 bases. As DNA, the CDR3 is TGTGCCAGCAGCTTAGGGGCAGGGGGCTACGAGCAGTACTTC. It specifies CASSLGAGGYEQYF. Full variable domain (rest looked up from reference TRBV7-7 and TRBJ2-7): GAGVSQSPRYKVTKRGQDVTLRCDPISSHATLYWYQQALGQGPEFLTYFNYEAQPDKSGLPSDRFSAERPEGSISTLTIQRTEQRDSAMYRCASSLGAGGYEQYFGPGTRLTVT.

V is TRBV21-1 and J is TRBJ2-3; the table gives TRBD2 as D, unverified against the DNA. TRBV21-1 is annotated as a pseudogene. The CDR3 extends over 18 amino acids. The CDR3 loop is CASTRAGKQRRYTDTQYF. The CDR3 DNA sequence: TGTGCCAGCACCCGAGCCGGGAAACAGCGGAGGTACACAGATACGCAGTATTTT.

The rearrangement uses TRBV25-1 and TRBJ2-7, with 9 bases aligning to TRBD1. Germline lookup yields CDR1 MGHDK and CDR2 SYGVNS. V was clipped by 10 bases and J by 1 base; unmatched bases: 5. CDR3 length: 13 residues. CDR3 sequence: CATQGTGSYEQYF. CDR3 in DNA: TGTGCCACCCAGGGGACAGGGTCCTACGAGCAGTACTTC.

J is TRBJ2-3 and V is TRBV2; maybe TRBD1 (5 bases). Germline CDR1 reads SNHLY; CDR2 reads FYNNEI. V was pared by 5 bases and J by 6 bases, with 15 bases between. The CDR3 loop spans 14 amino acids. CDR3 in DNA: TGTGCCAGCAGTATGATGGGGCCCTCGGATACGCAGTATTTT. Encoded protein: CASSMMGPSDTQYF.

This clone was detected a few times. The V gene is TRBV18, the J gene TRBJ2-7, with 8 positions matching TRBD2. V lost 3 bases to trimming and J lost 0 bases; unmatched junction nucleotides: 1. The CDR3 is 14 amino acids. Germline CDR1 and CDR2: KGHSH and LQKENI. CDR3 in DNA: TGTGCCAGCTCACCCGGGACTAGCTCCTACGAGCAGTACTTC. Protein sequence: CASSPGTSSYEQYF.

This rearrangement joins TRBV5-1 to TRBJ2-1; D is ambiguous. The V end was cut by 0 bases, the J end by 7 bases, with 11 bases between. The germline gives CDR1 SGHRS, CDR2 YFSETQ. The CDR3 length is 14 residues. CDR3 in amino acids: CASSLVASRNEQFF. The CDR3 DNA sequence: TGCGCCAGCAGCTTGGTTGCCTCGAGGAATGAGCAGTTCTTC.

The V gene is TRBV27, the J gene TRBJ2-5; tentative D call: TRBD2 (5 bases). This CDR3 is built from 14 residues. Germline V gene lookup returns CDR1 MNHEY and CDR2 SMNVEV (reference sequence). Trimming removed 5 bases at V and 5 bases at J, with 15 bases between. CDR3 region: CASSARDRLETQYF. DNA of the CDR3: TGTGCCAGCAGTGCCCGGGATCGCTTGGAGACCCAGTACTTC.

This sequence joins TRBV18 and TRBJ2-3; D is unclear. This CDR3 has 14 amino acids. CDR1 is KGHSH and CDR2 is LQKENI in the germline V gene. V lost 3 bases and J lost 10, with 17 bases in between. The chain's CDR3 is CASSPPETRKSQYF. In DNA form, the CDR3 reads TGTGCCAGCTCACCCCCCGAAACGCGAAAGTCGCAGTATTTT.

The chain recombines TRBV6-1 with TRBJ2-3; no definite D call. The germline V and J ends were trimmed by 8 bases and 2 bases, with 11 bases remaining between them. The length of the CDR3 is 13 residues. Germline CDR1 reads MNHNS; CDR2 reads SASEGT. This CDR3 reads CASALTYTDTQYF. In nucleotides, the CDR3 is TGTGCCAGCGCCCTCACCTACACAGATACGCAGTATTTT.

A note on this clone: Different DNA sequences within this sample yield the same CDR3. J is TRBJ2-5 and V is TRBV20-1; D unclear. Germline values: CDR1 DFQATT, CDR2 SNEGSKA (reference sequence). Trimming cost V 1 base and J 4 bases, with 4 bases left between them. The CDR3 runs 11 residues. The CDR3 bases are TGCAGTGCTAGAGGCGGAGAGACCCAGTACTTC. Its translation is CSARGGETQYF.

As DNA, the CDR3 is TGTGCCAGCAGTTACGCCGTGGGGGAGGGCCGTCTTCAGTTCTTC. Protein: CASSYAVGEGRLQFF. The rearrangement links TRBV6-6 to TRBJ2-1, with 7 bases lining up with TRBD2. This CDR3 spans 15 amino acids. Trimming cost V 2 bases and J 13 bases; bases outside gene matches: 14. Germline V gives CDR1 MNHNY, CDR2 SVGAGI (reference sequence).

In DNA form, the CDR3 reads TGTGCCAGCAGCTTAGCGAATGAGGCTAACTATGGCTACACCTTC. Protein: CASSLANEANYGYTF. This sequence joins TRBV7-9 and TRBJ1-2; D not certain. In germline, CDR1 is SEHNR, CDR2 FQNEAQ (reference sequence). The length of the CDR3 is 15 residues. V was trimmed by 0 bases and J by 0 bases, leaving 8 bases between them.

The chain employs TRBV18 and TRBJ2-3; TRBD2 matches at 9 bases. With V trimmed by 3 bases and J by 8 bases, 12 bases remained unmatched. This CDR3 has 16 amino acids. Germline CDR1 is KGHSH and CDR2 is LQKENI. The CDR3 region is CASSPASGKRSSTQYF. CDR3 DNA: TGTGCCAGCTCACCTGCTAGCGGGAAACGGTCCAGTACGCAGTATTTT. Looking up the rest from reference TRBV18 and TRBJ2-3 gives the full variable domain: NAGVMQNPRHLVRRRGQEARLRCSPMKGHSHVYWYRQLPEEGLKFMVYLQKENIIDESGMPKERFSAEFPKEGPSILRIQQVVRGDSAAYFCASSPASGKRSSTQYFGPGTRLTVL.

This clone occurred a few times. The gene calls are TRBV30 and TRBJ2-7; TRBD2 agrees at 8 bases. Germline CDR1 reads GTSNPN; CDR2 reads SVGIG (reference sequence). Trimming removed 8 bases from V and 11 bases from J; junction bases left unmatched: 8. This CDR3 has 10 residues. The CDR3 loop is CAAGGDRKYF. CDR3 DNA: TGTGCCGCCGGGGGGGACCGGAAGTACTTC.

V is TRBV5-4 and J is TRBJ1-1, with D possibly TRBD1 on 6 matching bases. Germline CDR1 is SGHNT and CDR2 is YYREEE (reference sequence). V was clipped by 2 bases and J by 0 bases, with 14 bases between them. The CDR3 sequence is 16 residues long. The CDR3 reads CASSFRDRTMNTEAFF. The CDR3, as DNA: TGTGCCAGCAGCTTTCGTGACAGGACCATGAACACTGAAGCTTTCTTT.

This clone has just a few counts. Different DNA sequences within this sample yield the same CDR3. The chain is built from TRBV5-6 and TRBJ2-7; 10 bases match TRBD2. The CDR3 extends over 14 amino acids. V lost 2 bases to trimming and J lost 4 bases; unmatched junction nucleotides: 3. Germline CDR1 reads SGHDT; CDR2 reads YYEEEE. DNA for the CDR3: TGTGCCAGCAGCTTTCCGGGACTAGCGTACGAGCAGTACTTC. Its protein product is CASSFPGLAYEQYF. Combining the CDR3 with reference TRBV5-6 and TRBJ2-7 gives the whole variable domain DAGVTQSPTHLIKTRGQQVTLRCSPKSGHDTVSWYQQALGQGPQFIFQYYEEEERQRGNFPDRFSGHQFPNYSSELNVNALLLGDSALYLCASSFPGLAYEQYFGPGTRLTVT.

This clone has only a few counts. The CDR3 loop is CASSWDRVSYNEQFF. As DNA, the CDR3 is TGTGCCAGCAGCTGGGACAGGGTATCCTACAATGAGCAGTTCTTC. The V call is TRBV13, the J call TRBJ2-1, with 9 bases aligning to TRBD1. Germline V gene lookup returns CDR1 PRHDT and CDR2 FYEKMQ (reference sequence). This CDR3 has 15 amino acids. The V and J ends lost 4 bases and 1 base, in that order; junction bases with no gene match: 2.

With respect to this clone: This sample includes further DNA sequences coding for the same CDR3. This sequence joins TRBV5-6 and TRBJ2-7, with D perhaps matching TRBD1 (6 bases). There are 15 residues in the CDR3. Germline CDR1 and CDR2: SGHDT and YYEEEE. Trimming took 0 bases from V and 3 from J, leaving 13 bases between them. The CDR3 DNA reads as TGTGCCAGCAGCTTGGGGTCAGGGGATATCTACGAGCAGTACTTC. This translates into CASSLGSGDIYEQYF.

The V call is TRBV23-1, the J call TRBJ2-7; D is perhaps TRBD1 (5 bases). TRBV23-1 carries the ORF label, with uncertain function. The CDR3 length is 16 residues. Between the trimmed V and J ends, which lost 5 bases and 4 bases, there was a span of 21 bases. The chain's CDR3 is CASSSTHRTLTYEQYF. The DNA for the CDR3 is TGCGCCAGCAGTTCTACCCACAGGACCTTGACTTACGAGCAGTACTTC.

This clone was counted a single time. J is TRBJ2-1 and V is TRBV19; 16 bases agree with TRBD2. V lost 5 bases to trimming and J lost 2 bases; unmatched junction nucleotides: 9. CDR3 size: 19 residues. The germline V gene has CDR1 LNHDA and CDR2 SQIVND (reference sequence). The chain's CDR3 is CASSVQGLAGGPTYNEQFF. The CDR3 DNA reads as TGTGCCAGTAGTGTCCAGGGACTAGCGGGAGGGCCCACCTACAATGAGCAGTTCTTC.

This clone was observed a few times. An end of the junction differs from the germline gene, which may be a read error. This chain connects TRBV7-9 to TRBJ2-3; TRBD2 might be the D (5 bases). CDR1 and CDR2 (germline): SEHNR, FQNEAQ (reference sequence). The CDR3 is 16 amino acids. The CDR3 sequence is CASRSASQDGTDTQYF. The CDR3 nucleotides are TGTGCGAGCAGGTCAGCTAGCCAGGACGGCACAGATACGCAGTATTTT.

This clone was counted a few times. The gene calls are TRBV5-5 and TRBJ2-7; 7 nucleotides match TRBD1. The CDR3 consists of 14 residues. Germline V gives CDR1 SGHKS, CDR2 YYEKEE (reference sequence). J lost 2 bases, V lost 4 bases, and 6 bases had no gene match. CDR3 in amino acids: CASSEKGQPYEQYF. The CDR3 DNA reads TGTGCCAGCAGCGAAAAGGGACAGCCCTACGAGCAGTACTTC.

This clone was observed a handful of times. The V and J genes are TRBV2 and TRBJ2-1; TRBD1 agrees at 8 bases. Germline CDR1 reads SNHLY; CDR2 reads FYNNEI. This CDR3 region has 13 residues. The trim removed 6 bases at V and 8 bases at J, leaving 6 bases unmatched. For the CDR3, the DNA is TGTGCCAGCAGATGGACAGGGAGCCATGAGCAGTTCTTC. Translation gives CASRWTGSHEQFF.